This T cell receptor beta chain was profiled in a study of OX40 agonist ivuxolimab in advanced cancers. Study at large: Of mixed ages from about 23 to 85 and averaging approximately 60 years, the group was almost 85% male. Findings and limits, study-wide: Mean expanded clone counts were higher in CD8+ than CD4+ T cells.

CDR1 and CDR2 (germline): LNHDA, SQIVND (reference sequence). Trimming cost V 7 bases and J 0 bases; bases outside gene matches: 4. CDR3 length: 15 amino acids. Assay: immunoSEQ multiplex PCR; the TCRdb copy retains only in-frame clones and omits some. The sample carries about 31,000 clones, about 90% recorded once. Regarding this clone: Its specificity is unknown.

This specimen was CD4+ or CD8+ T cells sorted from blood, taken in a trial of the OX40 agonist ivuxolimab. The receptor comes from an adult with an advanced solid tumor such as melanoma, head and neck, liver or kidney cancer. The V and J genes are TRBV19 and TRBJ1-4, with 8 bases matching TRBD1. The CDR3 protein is CASKGQAATNEKLFF. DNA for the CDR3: TGTGCCAGTAAGGGACAGGCCGCAACTAATGAAAAACTGTTTTTT.